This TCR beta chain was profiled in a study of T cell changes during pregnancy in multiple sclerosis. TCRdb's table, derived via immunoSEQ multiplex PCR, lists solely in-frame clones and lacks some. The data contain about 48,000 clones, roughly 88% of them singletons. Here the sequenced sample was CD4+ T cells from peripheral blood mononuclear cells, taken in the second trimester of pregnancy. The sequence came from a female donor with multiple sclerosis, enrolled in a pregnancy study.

CDR3 in amino acids: CASSSRTIRETQYF. The CDR3, as DNA: TGCGCCAGCAGCTCCCGGACTATCCGAGAGACCCAGTACTTC. The rearrangement links TRBV5-1 to TRBJ2-5; tentative D call: TRBD2 (6 bases). The CDR3 is 14 amino acids. The germline V gene has CDR1 SGHRS and CDR2 YFSETQ. V gave up 3 bases and J gave up 4 bases, with 13 bases separating them. The entire variable domain, with the rest obtained from reference TRBV5-1 and TRBJ2-5, is as follows: KAGVTQTPRYLIKTRGQQVTLSCSPISGHRSVSWYQQTPGQGLQFLFEYFSETQRNKGNFPGRFSGRQFSNSRSEMNVSTLELGDSALYLCASSSRTIRETQYFGPGTRLLVL.